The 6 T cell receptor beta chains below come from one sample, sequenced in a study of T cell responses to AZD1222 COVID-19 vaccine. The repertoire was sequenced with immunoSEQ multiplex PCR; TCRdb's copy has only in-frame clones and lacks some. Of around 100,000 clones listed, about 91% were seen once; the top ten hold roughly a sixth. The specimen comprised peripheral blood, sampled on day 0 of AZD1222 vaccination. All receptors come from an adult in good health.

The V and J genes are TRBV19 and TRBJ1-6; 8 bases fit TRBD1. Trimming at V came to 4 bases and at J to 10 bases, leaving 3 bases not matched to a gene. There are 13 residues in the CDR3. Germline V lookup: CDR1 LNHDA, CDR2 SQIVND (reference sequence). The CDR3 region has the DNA TGTGCCAGTAGTACAGGGACAGGATCACCCCTCCACTTT. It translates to CASSTGTGSPLHF.

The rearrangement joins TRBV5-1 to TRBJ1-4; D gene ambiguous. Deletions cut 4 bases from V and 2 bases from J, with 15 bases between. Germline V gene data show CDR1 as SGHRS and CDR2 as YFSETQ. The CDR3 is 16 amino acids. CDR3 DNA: TGCGCCAGCAGCGTTACGGCGGACTCGACTAATGAAAAACTGTTTTTT. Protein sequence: CASSVTADSTNEKLFF.

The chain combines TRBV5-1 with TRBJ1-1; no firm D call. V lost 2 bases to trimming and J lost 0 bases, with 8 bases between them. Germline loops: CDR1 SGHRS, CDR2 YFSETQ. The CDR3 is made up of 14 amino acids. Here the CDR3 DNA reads TGCGCCAGCAGCTTTTACGACATGAACACTGAAGCTTTCTTT. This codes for CASSFYDMNTEAFF.

The CDR3, as DNA: TGTGCCAGCAGTAACCATACAGGGGCTTCCTACGAGCAGTACTTC. Its translation is CASSNHTGASYEQYF. The chain recombines TRBV6-5 with TRBJ2-7; 7 positions agree with TRBD1. The CDR3 has 15 amino acids. The V gene's germline CDR1 is MNHEY and CDR2 SVGAGI. Trimming took 5 bases from V and 1 from J; bases not matched to a gene: 8.

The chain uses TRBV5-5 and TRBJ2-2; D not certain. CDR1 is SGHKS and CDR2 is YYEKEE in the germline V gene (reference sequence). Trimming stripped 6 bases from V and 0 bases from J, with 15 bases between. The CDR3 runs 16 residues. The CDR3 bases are TGTGCCAGCATCCTGACCAGTTACGCGAACACCGGGGAGCTGTTTTTT. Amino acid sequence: CASILTSYANTGELFF.

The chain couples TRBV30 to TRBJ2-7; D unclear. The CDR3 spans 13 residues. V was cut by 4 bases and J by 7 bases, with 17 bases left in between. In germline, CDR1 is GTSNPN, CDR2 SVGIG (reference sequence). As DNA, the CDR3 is TGTGCCTGGAAGCCCGGTCCCCTCATAGAGCAGTACTTC. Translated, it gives CAWKPGPLIEQYF.